The 10 T cell receptor beta chains below all came from one sample that was sequenced in a study of CD8 T cells in Susac syndrome. RNA in amounts of about 0.45 to 1 ug was reverse transcribed with random hexamers. TCRdb recomputed calls from the immunoSEQ multiplex PCR reads with MiXCR, one row per CDR3 protein. The sample has 90,000 to 110,000 distinct CDR3 sequences; less than 97% are singletons. The sample was CD4+ T cells from PBMCs. The receptors come from a human donor in good health.

J is TRBJ2-7 and V is TRBV29-1; TRBD1 agrees at 7 bases. Germline V CDR1 and CDR2: SQVTM, ANQGSEA. The length of the CDR3 is 13 residues. V shed 6 bases, J shed 9 bases, and the junction held 14 bases outside the gene matches. The chain's CDR3 is CSVNRDSAKGQYF. The CDR3 DNA reads as TGCAGCGTCAACCGGGACAGTGCAAAAGGGCAGTACTTC.

This chain uses TRBV7-2 with TRBJ2-5; D gene uncertain. The CDR3 consists of 14 residues. Between the trimmed V and J ends, which lost 3 bases and 5 bases, there was a span of 13 bases. From germline, CDR1 is SGHTA and CDR2 FQGNSA. The CDR3 loop is CASSFSSLGETQYF. CDR3 DNA: TGTGCCAGCAGCTTCTCGTCCCTTGGGGAGACCCAGTACTTC.

The chain couples TRBV7-9 to TRBJ2-3, with unresolved D. Germline CDR1 reads SEHNR; CDR2 reads FQNEAQ (reference sequence). Trimming took 2 bases from V and 3 from J, leaving 6 bases between them. This CDR3 contains 13 residues. The DNA for the CDR3 is TGTGCCAGCAGCTTATGGGAAACAGATACGCAGTATTTT. Protein product: CASSLWETDTQYF.

This rearrangement joins TRBV14 to TRBJ2-4, with D possibly TRBD2 on 5 matching bases. Between the trimmed V and J ends, which lost 0 bases and 2 bases, there was a span of 14 bases. The CDR3 contains 17 residues. CDR1 is SGHDN, CDR2 FVKESK, per germline. CDR3 sequence reads: CASSQDTGSGTKNIQYF. The CDR3 region has the DNA TGTGCCAGCAGCCAAGACACGGGGTCGGGAACCAAAAACATTCAGTACTTC.

This chain uses TRBV2 with TRBJ2-7, with 8 nucleotides matching TRBD2. The trim removed 8 bases at V and 1 base at J, leaving 10 bases unmatched. Germline V gene sequence: CDR1 SNHLY, CDR2 FYNNEI. The length of the CDR3 is 15 residues. The CDR3 loop reads CASAKSGGQSYEQYF. CDR3 coding DNA: TGTGCCAGCGCCAAATCGGGGGGGCAGTCCTACGAGCAGTACTTC.

The rearrangement links TRBV5-1 to TRBJ2-5, with D possibly TRBD1 on 7 matching bases. Germline-derived CDR1 and CDR2 are SGHRS and YFSETQ. Trimming pared 6 bases from V and 5 bases from J, leaving 14 bases between. The CDR3 spans 13 residues. CDR3 amino acids: CASTQGGRETQYF. The CDR3 nucleotides read TGCGCCAGCACCCAGGGGGGCCGCGAGACCCAGTACTTC.

CDR3 loop: CASSRSGANVLTF. CDR3 DNA sequence: TGTGCCAGCAGCCGCTCTGGGGCCAACGTCCTGACTTTC. V gene TRBV5-6 combines with J gene TRBJ2-6; no clear D. V dropped 4 bases and J dropped 0 bases, with 2 bases sitting between them. This CDR3 region has 13 residues. CDR1 and CDR2 from the germline V gene are SGHDT and YYEEEE.

CDR3 DNA: TGTGCCAGCAGCAAACAAGCACTGCTCTATGGCTACACCTTC. It encodes CASSKQALLYGYTF. The rearrangement uses TRBV21-1 and TRBJ1-2. TRBV21-1 is a listed pseudogene. CDR3 length: 14 residues.

This clonotype was picked up one time. The chain uses TRBV27 and TRBJ1-1; D is unresolved. This CDR3 is 16 amino acids long. Germline V gene sequence: CDR1 MNHEY, CDR2 SMNVEV (reference sequence). V was trimmed by 5 bases and J by 1 base, leaving 17 bases between them. DNA for the CDR3: TGTGCCAGCAGTCGGGAGGCAGGTGTCTCGAACACTGAAGCTTTCTTT. Translating it yields CASSREAGVSNTEAFF.

The chain employs TRBV12-3 or TRBV12-4 and TRBJ1-5; tentatively, D is TRBD1 (6 bases). This CDR3 region has 15 residues. The V gene lost 6 bases and the J gene lost 3 bases, with 15 bases spanning the gap. CDR3 amino acids: CASSRGPRLNQPQHF. CDR3 in DNA: TGTGCCAGCAGCAGGGGACCGAGACTCAATCAGCCCCAGCATTTT.